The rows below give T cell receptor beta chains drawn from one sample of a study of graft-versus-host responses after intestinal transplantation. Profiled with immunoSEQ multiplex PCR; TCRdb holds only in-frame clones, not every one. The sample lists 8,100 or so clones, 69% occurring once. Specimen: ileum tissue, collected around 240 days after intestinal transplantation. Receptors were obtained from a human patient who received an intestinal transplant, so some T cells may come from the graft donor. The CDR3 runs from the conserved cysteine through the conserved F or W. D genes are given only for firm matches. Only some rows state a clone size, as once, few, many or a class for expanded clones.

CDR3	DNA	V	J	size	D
CASSDRIGTEKLFF	TGTGCCAGCAGCGACCGGATTGGGACAGAAAAACTGTTTTTT	TRBV5-1	TRBJ1-4	.	.
CASSLGGQVEAFF	TGTGCCAGCAGCTTAGGCGGACAGGTTGAAGCTTTCTTT	TRBV7-3	TRBJ1-1	.	TRBD1
CASSLVGSDNEQFF	TGTGCCAGCAGCTTAGTGGGATCGGACAATGAGCAGTTCTTC	TRBV7-3	TRBJ2-1	.	.
CASTIARDPGNTIYF	TGTGCCAGTACCATAGCGAGGGACCCTGGAAACACCATATATTTT	TRBV19	TRBJ1-3	.	.
CASSQDWTGKETQYF	TGTGCCAGCAGCCAAGATTGGACAGGAAAAGAGACCCAGTACTTC	TRBV14	TRBJ2-5	.	TRBD1
CASGIKTGHGSSGANVLTF	TGTGCCAGCGGGATAAAGACGGGACATGGGAGCTCTGGGGCCAACGTCCTGACTTTC	TRBV28	TRBJ2-6	.	.
CASSGPLGLAGDLSTDTQYF	TGCGCCAGCAGTGGGCCCTTGGGACTAGCGGGAGATTTAAGCACAGATACGCAGTATTTT	TRBV10-2	TRBJ2-3	.	TRBD2
CASSEGDNSPLHF	TGTGCCAGCAGCGAGGGAGACAATTCACCCCTCCACTTT	TRBV5-6	TRBJ1-6	.	.
CASSLPLSDPTDTQYF	TGTGCCAGCAGCCTACCGCTCAGCGATCCCACAGATACGCAGTATTTT	TRBV7-9	TRBJ2-3	.	.
CASRGQGRTGELFF	TGTGCCAGCCGTGGACAGGGGCGAACCGGGGAGCTGTTTTTT	TRBV28	TRBJ2-2	.	TRBD1
CASSLGVQGPTGELFF	TGTGCCAGCAGCTTGGGGGTCCAGGGGCCCACCGGGGAGCTGTTTTTT	TRBV11-3	TRBJ2-2	few	.
CARRTERGEKLFF	TGTGCCCGCCGAACAGAGAGGGGTGAAAAACTGTTTTTT	TRBV2	TRBJ1-4	few	.
CASSFVTVNTEAFF	TGTGCCAGCAGTTTCGTCACAGTGAACACTGAAGCTTTCTTT	TRBV28	TRBJ1-1	.	.
CAITQGDRDNTGELFF	TGTGCCATCACTCAAGGGGACAGAGATAACACCGGGGAGCTGTTTTTT	TRBV10-3	TRBJ2-2	.	TRBD1
CASSPSTGQLAPLHF	TGTGCCAGTAGTCCCAGTACGGGACAGCTAGCACCCCTCCACTTT	TRBV19	TRBJ1-6	.	TRBD1
CASSLAIFFNKRLSGELFF	TGCGCCAGCAGCTTGGCTATTTTTTTTAACAAAAGGTTGTCCGGGGAGCTGTTTTTT	TRBV5-1	TRBJ2-2	.	.
CSVPGQGANVWGNEQFF	TGCAGCGTGCCGGGACAGGGGGCAAATGTTTGGGGCAATGAGCAGTTCTTC	TRBV29-1	TRBJ2-1	.	TRBD1
CASRSTGSYGYTF	TGTGCCAGCAGGTCCACAGGGTCCTATGGCTACACCTTC	TRBV6-5	TRBJ1-2	.	.
CASSLKRENTEAFF	TGTGCCAGCAGCTTGAAACGGGAGAACACTGAAGCTTTCTTT	TRBV5-8	TRBJ1-1	large	.
CASSLETGSGNTIYF	TGTGCCAGCAGCTTAGAAACGGGCTCTGGAAACACCATATATTTT	TRBV11-3	TRBJ1-3	.	.
CSVGLAGNYNEQFF	TGCAGCGTAGGACTAGCGGGGAACTACAATGAGCAGTTCTTC	TRBV29-1	TRBJ2-1	once	TRBD2
CASSRWDILGGNTIYF	TGTGCCAGCAGCCGATGGGACATCTTAGGGGGAAACACCATATATTTT	TRBV14	TRBJ1-3	.	.
CATASGRAYNEQFF	TGTGCCACCGCGAGCGGGAGGGCCTACAATGAGCAGTTCTTC	TRBV27	TRBJ2-1	.	TRBD2
CASSYSPGIGYNEQFF	TGTGCCAGCAGTTACTCGCCCGGGATTGGCTACAATGAGCAGTTCTTC	TRBV6-5	TRBJ2-1	once	.
CASSLAQGASSPLHF	TGTGCCAGCAGCTTGGCACAGGGGGCATCGTCACCCCTCCACTTT	TRBV5-4	TRBJ1-6	.	TRBD1
CASSDSGGADTQYF	TGTGCCAGCAGTGACTCAGGGGGCGCAGATACGCAGTATTTT	TRBV6-4	TRBJ2-3	.	TRBD1
CASRADRGPSYEQYF	TGTGCCAGCAGGGCGGACAGGGGGCCATCCTACGAGCAGTACTTC	TRBV7-8	TRBJ2-7	.	TRBD1
CASSFRTGTASYNEQFF	TGTGCCAGCAGCTTCCGAACTGGGACAGCCTCCTACAATGAGCAGTTCTTC	TRBV7-8	TRBJ2-1	.	TRBD1
CASSDHGGVGYTF	TGTGCCAGCAGTGATCACGGCGGGGTCGGCTACACCTTC	TRBV6-1	TRBJ1-2	.	.
CASSLVGSDNEQFF	TGTGCCAGCAGCTTAGTCGGTAGCGACAATGAGCAGTTCTTC	TRBV7-2	TRBJ2-1	.	.
CASSLGSTREDEQFF	TGTGCCAGCAGCTTAGGTTCCACCAGAGAAGATGAGCAGTTCTTC	TRBV7-9	TRBJ2-1	medium-sized	.
CASRGDREQTIYF	TGTGCCAGCAGAGGCGACAGGGAGCAGACCATATATTTT	TRBV2	TRBJ1-3	.	TRBD1
CASRPRQGDYGYTF	TGCGCCAGCAGGCCGCGGCAGGGGGACTATGGCTACACCTTC	TRBV5-1	TRBJ1-2	.	TRBD1
CASSLRGYQETQYF	TGCGCCAGCAGCTTGCGTGGGTACCAAGAGACCCAGTACTTC	TRBV5-1	TRBJ2-5	.	.